A single sample is the source of the 5 T cell receptor beta chains below, sequenced in a study of T cell responses to AZD1222 COVID-19 vaccine. Sequencing was performed with immunoSEQ multiplex PCR; in TCRdb, only in-frame clones are kept and a portion is missing. The sample holds roughly 180,000 clones, roughly 94% seen once. The sequencing used peripheral blood, collected 28 days after the second AZD1222 dose. All receptors come from an adult who received the AZD1222 COVID-19 vaccine.

The chain is built from TRBV15 and TRBJ2-7; TRBD1 agrees at 7 bases. Germline trimming cut 3 bases from V and 3 bases from J; bases unmatched to any gene: 2. The length of the CDR3 is 13 residues. Germline CDR1 LNHNV, CDR2 YYDKDF (reference sequence). CDR3 bases: TGTGCCACCAGCAGGGGGGACAGCTACGAGCAGTACTTC. This sequence encodes CATSRGDSYEQYF.

The chain uses TRBV14 and TRBJ2-2; tentative D call: TRBD2 (5 bases). The germline gives CDR1 SGHDN, CDR2 FVKESK. The germline V and J ends were trimmed by 3 bases and 9 bases, with 23 bases remaining between them. The CDR3 is made up of 17 amino acids. CDR3 sequence reads: CASSQSIVGAFNRELFF. CDR3 DNA sequence: TGTGCCAGCAGCCAGTCTATCGTGGGAGCGTTTAACCGGGAGCTGTTTTTT.

This clone was observed a handful of times. Relative to the germline gene, one junction end is altered; a read error may explain this. The gene calls are TRBV10-1 and TRBJ1-4, with D unclear. This CDR3 contains 9 residues. CDR1 and CDR2 (germline): WNHNN, SYGVQD (reference sequence). The DNA of the CDR3 is TGCGCCAGCCCCGGGAGTTTGAGGTTT. The encoded protein is CASPGSLRF.

The V call is TRBV4-1, the J call TRBJ2-1; possible D gene TRBD2, 6 bases. V lost 1 base and J lost 7, with 11 bases in between. CDR1 MGHRA and CDR2 YSYEKL come from the germline V gene. This CDR3 spans 14 amino acids. CDR3 region: CASSQGRALNEQFF. The CDR3, as DNA: TGCGCCAGCAGCCAAGGGAGGGCCCTGAATGAGCAGTTCTTC.

The V and J genes are TRBV13 and TRBJ2-5; D assignment may be TRBD1 or TRBD2 (6 bases each). The germline V gene encodes CDR1 PRHDT and CDR2 FYEKMQ (reference sequence). Trimming removed 5 bases from V and 5 bases from J, with 21 bases in between. CDR3 length: 16 amino acids. CDR3 residues: CASSQKQGGKGETQYF. The CDR3 nucleotides are TGTGCCAGCAGCCAAAAACAGGGAGGCAAGGGGGAGACCCAGTACTTC.